The rows below give T cell receptor beta chains drawn from one sample of a study of cytomegalovirus exposure and HLA in healthy donors. Profiling relied on immunoSEQ multiplex PCR, and the TCRdb table lists in-frame clones only, not all of them. The sample holds approximately 190,000 clones, around 82% seen once. The sample comprised PBMCs. These TCRs come from a woman in her twenties or thirties in good health and CMV-seropositive. Each CDR3 is given with its conserved first and last residue. A D gene is named only where the DNA matches it firmly. Clone size is shown for a subset of rows, as once, few, many or a class of expanded clone.

TGTGCCAGCAGTTTGAACCCCCCAGGGTTTGATGGCTACACCTTC,CASSLNPPGFDGYTF,TRBJ1-2,-,TRBV28,-,15
TGTGCCAGCAGCCAAGAAGGAGGGGCCGGGGCCAACGTCCTGACTTTC,CASSQEGGAGANVLTF,TRBJ2-6,-,TRBV4-2,-,16
TGTGCCAGCAGTGAAGGCGGGAGGGCCACCGGGGAGCTGTTTTTT,CASSEGGRATGELFF,TRBJ2-2,few,TRBV13,TRBD2,15
TGTGCCAGCAGCTTGTTCCGGGAGGGCCCAAAAGATACGCAGTATTTT,CASSLFREGPKDTQYF,TRBJ2-3,-,TRBV5-6,TRBD2,16
TGCGCCAGCAGCTCTCTAGCGGGCAATTACGAGCAGTACTTC,CASSSLAGNYEQYF,TRBJ2-7,once,TRBV5-1,TRBD2,14
TGTGCCAGCTCACCCGGGACAGGAGGAAACACCATATATTTT,CASSPGTGGNTIYF,TRBJ1-3,-,TRBV18,TRBD1,14
TGTGCCAGCCAGGGGGCGGGGTATGGCTACACCTTC,CASQGAGYGYTF,TRBJ1-2,-,TRBV28,TRBD1,12
TGCGCCAGCAGCCAAGGTTATAGCGGTACGCAGTATTTT,CASSQGYSGTQYF,TRBJ2-3,-,TRBV4-1,-,13
TGTGCCAGCAGTGGACAGGCTCAAGATACGCAGTATTTT,CASSGQAQDTQYF,TRBJ2-3,-,TRBV6-4,-,13
TGTGCCAGCAGCCAAAACTCGGACACTCAAAAGTCTAACTATGGCTACACCTTC,CASSQNSDTQKSNYGYTF,TRBJ1-2,-,TRBV14,-,18
TGTGCCAGCAGCTTGTTCGGAGGAGACTCTGGAAACACCATATATTTT,CASSLFGGDSGNTIYF,TRBJ1-3,once,TRBV5-4,-,16
TGTGCCAGCAGCTTAGCTCCTTGGCGTCCGAGGGCAGATACGCAGTATTTT,CASSLAPWRPRADTQYF,TRBJ2-3,-,TRBV7-9,-,17
TGTGCCTGGGCAGGACGGGGCACCGGGGAGCTGTTTTTT,CAWAGRGTGELFF,TRBJ2-2,-,TRBV30,-,13
TGTGCCAGCAGTTACTCCGAGAGGAGCCAGCCCTACGAGCAGTACTTC,CASSYSERSQPYEQYF,TRBJ2-7,-,TRBV6-5,-,16
TGTGCCAGCAGCTTAGTAGCCAGCGACTATGGCTACACCTTC,CASSLVASDYGYTF,TRBJ1-2,-,TRBV7-2,-,14
TGTGCCAGCAGCTTAGGGTCCAGGGGGGAAAAACTGTTTTTT,CASSLGSRGEKLFF,TRBJ1-4,-,TRBV7-8,TRBD1,14
TGTGCCATCAGGGCGATGACAGGGGGCACTGAAGCTTTCTTT,CAIRAMTGGTEAFF,TRBJ1-1,-,TRBV10-3,TRBD1,14
TGTGCCAGCAGTTATAGGTGGGCTCGCACAGATACGCAGTATTTT,CASSYRWARTDTQYF,TRBJ2-3,-,TRBV6-5,-,15
TGTGCCTGGAACGGGGGAAGGAATTCACCCCTCCACTTT,CAWNGGRNSPLHF,TRBJ1-6,-,TRBV30,-,13
TGTGCCAGCAGCTTTCGGGAGACCCAGTACTTC,CASSFRETQYF,TRBJ2-5,-,TRBV11-3,-,11
TGTGCCAGCTCCCCAAGACTAGCGGGCGTTAAAGAGACCCAGTACTTC,CASSPRLAGVKETQYF,TRBJ2-5,-,TRBV18,TRBD2,16
TGTGCCAGCAGCTCTAGCGGGGGGGCCTACGAGCAGTACTTC,CASSSSGGAYEQYF,TRBJ2-7,few,TRBV7-2,TRBD2,14
TGCAGCGTTGAACTGGGCAGGGGATACAATGAGCAGTTCTTC,CSVELGRGYNEQFF,TRBJ2-1,once,TRBV29-1,-,14
TGTGCCAGCAGTTTAAGGAGCTCCTACAATGAGCAGTTCTTC,CASSLRSSYNEQFF,TRBJ2-1,-,TRBV27,-,14
TGTGCCTGGAGTGCGAGGGCCGACTCCTACGAGCAGTACTTC,CAWSARADSYEQYF,TRBJ2-7,-,TRBV30,-,14
TGTGCCAGCAACCCCCCTGGACTAGCGGGGAACACAGATACGCAGTATTTT,CASNPPGLAGNTDTQYF,TRBJ2-3,-,TRBV28,TRBD2,17
TGTGCCTGGAGTGAAGGAGCTAACTATGGCTACACCTTC,CAWSEGANYGYTF,TRBJ1-2,-,TRBV30,-,13
TGTGCCAGCAGTTACTCGGGTAGCGGGGGCATAGAGACCCAGTACTTC,CASSYSGSGGIETQYF,TRBJ2-5,-,TRBV6-5,TRBD2,16
TGTGCCAGCAGCTTAGTCGGACAGGAGGGCACTGAAGCTTTCTTT,CASSLVGQEGTEAFF,TRBJ1-1,-,TRBV7-9,TRBD1,15
TGTGCCATCAGCCTCGGGACAGGGACAAGAAACACCATATATTTT,CAISLGTGTRNTIYF,TRBJ1-3,-,TRBV10-3,TRBD1,15
TGTGCCAGCAGCTTAGAACAGGACTATGGCTACACCTTC,CASSLEQDYGYTF,TRBJ1-2,once,TRBV7-2,-,13
TGTGCCAGCAGTTATCCCAGGGGACACGAGCAGTACTTC,CASSYPRGHEQYF,TRBJ2-7,-,TRBV28,-,13
TGTGCCAGCAGCTTCCCGCCAGGGGGCGATTCACCCCTCCACTTT,CASSFPPGGDSPLHF,TRBJ1-6,once,TRBV5-4,TRBD1,15
TGTGCCAGCGCTTCCCAGGGAAGAGATCAGCCCCAGCATTTT,CASASQGRDQPQHF,TRBJ1-5,-,TRBV2,-,14
TGTGCCAGCAGCGGCACAGATCCTAGCACAGATACGCAGTATTTT,CASSGTDPSTDTQYF,TRBJ2-3,few,TRBV21-1,-,15
TGTGCCAGCAATCCCAGGGGACAGGGGAAGGACCTCCACTTT,CASNPRGQGKDLHF,TRBJ1-6,-,TRBV5-4,TRBD1,14
TGTGCCAGCAGCCCTAACGGGAGGGCCTACGAGCAGTACTTC,CASSPNGRAYEQYF,TRBJ2-7,many,TRBV11-3,TRBD2,14
TGTGCCAGCAGCTTAAGCGGGACAGGGATCTATGGCTACACCTTC,CASSLSGTGIYGYTF,TRBJ1-2,-,TRBV7-9,TRBD1,15